The clone carrying this TCR beta chain has a count of ten or more. Its specificity is not known. The data belong to a study of CD8 T cells in ankylosing spondylitis. General study results and limits: Some motif variants had been reported before (in reactive arthritis synovial fluid and blood). Disease-linked clones were found to be CD8+ and relatively rare in peripheral blood.

TCRdb reprocessed the 5' RACE reads with MiXCR, giving one entry per CDR3 protein. This sample has roughly 120,000 distinct CDR3 sequences, with about 6.5% found just once. Sequencing used blood, either unsorted or a sorted T cell fraction (not recorded which). The TCR was taken from a male donor with ankylosing spondylitis or in good health (not recorded which).

The CDR3 nucleotides read TGCAGCGTTGAGGACACGGAAGGAATAAACACCGGGGAGCTGTTTTTT. Protein: CSVEDTEGINTGELFF. This chain uses TRBV29-1 with TRBJ2-2; a possible D gene is TRBD1 (5 bases). V lost 3 bases, J lost 2 bases, and 16 bases lay in between. CDR1 is SQVTM and CDR2 is ANQGSEA in the germline V gene. The CDR3 runs 16 residues.